Listed below are T cell receptor beta chains from one sample, sequenced in a study of T cells after yellow fever vaccination. MiXCR, applied by TCRdb to the 5' RACE reads, yields one record per CDR3 protein. The table has about 260,000 distinct CDR3 sequences, roughly 3.7% seen once; the top ten hold about 20%. Sequencing used PBMCs, obtained 15 days after the yellow fever booster vaccination. Receptors originate from a man younger than 30 who received the YFV17D yellow fever vaccine. Each CDR3 is given with its conserved first and last residue. D genes are given only for firm matches. Rows may omit the clone size; those that give it use once, few, many or a size class.

CDR3 DNA | CDR3 protein | J gene | D gene | clone size | V gene
TGTGCCAGCACCCAATACTGGAGGGATGGCTACACCTTC | CASTQYWRDGYTF | TRBJ1-2 | - | many | TRBV6-5
TGTGCCAGCTCACCTACGACAGGAGACAATGAGCAGTTCTTC | CASSPTTGDNEQFF | TRBJ2-1 | - | many | TRBV18
TGCGCCAGCAGCTTGGGGTCTAGCGGCCAAGAGACCCAGTACTTC | CASSLGSSGQETQYF | TRBJ2-5 | TRBD2 | many | TRBV5-1
TGCAGTGCCCCCAGGGGGGCGTTGGAGACCCAGTACTTC | CSAPRGALETQYF | TRBJ2-5 | - | many | TRBV20-1
TGCGCCAGCAGCGCGACGGGACGCAGAGACAATGAGCAGTTCTTC | CASSATGRRDNEQFF | TRBJ2-1 | - | many | TRBV5-1
TGCAGTGCTAGATGGTTAGGACGGACTAATTCACCCCTCCACTTT | CSARWLGRTNSPLHF | TRBJ1-6 | - | many | TRBV20-1
TGTGCCAGCAGCGATGCCGGCGATTATGAGCAGTACTTC | CASSDAGDYEQYF | TRBJ2-7 | - | many | TRBV3-1
TGCGCCAGCAGGGGATCCGCGGGACGCACCATAGGAGAGACCCAGTACTTC | CASRGSAGRTIGETQYF | TRBJ2-5 | - | many | TRBV5-1
TGTGCCAGCAGCTTACAGAGACGGGAGACCCAGTACTTC | CASSLQRRETQYF | TRBJ2-5 | - | many | TRBV7-2
TGTGCCACCAGCAGAGACGGGGCGGGGTACACAGATACGCAGTATTTT | CATSRDGAGYTDTQYF | TRBJ2-3 | - | many | TRBV15
TGCAGTGCTTCCGACAGGGGAGTCTCCTACGAGCAGTACTTC | CSASDRGVSYEQYF | TRBJ2-7 | TRBD1 | many | TRBV20-1
TGTGCCAGCAGTCAGACGGATAGCAATCAGCCCCAGCATTTT | CASSQTDSNQPQHF | TRBJ1-5 | - | many | TRBV25-1
TGTGCCAGCAGCCCCCTCCCCCCCAATGAGCAGTTCTTC | CASSPLPPNEQFF | TRBJ2-1 | - | many | TRBV7-2
TGCAGTGCTAGCCATAACGAGGATGGCTACACCTTC | CSASHNEDGYTF | TRBJ1-2 | - | many | TRBV20-1
TGTGCCAGCAGCAAACAGGGGGCCGGGTACGACGAGCAGTACTTC | CASSKQGAGYDEQYF | TRBJ2-7 | TRBD1 | many | TRBV6-5
TGCGCCAGCAGCCAAGTTTGGGTGGGTAGGTGGCAACCCCTCCACTTT | CASSQVWVGRWQPLHF | TRBJ1-6 | - | few | TRBV4-3
TGTGCCAGCAGCCCGAGGACAGCCTCTGGAAACACCATATATTTT | CASSPRTASGNTIYF | TRBJ1-3 | - | many | TRBV7-2
TGCGCCAGCAGCCAAGATCGCTGGGCGGCGAACACCGGGGAGCTGTTTTTT | CASSQDRWAANTGELFF | TRBJ2-2 | - | many | TRBV4-3
TGCGCCAGCAGCTTCGGACAGGGTGGGGAAGCTTTCTTT | CASSFGQGGEAFF | TRBJ1-1 | TRBD1 | many | TRBV5-1
TGCAGTGCTAGAGAAGGCGGTGGTGCGGATACGCAGTATTTT | CSAREGGGADTQYF | TRBJ2-3 | - | many | TRBV20-1
TGCAGTGCCGTGACAGGCAATCAGCCCCAGCATTTT | CSAVTGNQPQHF | TRBJ1-5 | - | - | TRBV20-1
TGCGCCAGCAGTGAGTCCCTAGCGGGGACCTACGAGCAGTACTTC | CASSESLAGTYEQYF | TRBJ2-7 | TRBD2 | many | TRBV10-1
TGTGCCAGCAGTCGAGAGGGAAACACCATATATTTT | CASSREGNTIYF | TRBJ1-3 | - | many | TRBV6-5
TGTGCCAGCAGCTCCGTCGCTGAAGCTTTCTTT | CASSSVAEAFF | TRBJ1-1 | - | many | TRBV7-9
TGTGCCAGCAGCTTAGTAGTGGTGAACACTGAAGCTTTCTTT | CASSLVVVNTEAFF | TRBJ1-1 | - | many | TRBV7-2
TGTGCCAGCAGTGAGCGCAGGGGCAGTTACATTCAGTACTTC | CASSERRGSYIQYF | TRBJ2-4 | - | many | TRBV6-1